This T cell receptor beta chain is drawn from a study of human T cells and chemical hapten exposure. The wider study: Small pooled library volume differences chiefly drove per-sample TCR yield variation. Study-level findings and limits: Donors were affected by alopecia, so their immune reaction might vary from that of healthy individuals. No shift was seen in TCRs above 1 in 1000 frequency with DPC sensitization.

In the source study's methods: Sample TCR counts, which ranged from roughly 23,224 to 750,000, had a median of around 96,000. TCRdb reanalysed the RACE reads using MiXCR and keeps one entry per CDR3 protein. TCRdb, not the original authors, processed these V and J calls. The data contain 80,000 to 100,000 distinct CDR3 sequences, about 10% of them seen just once; the ten biggest clones take up under 3.5%. Time point indicated: pre-sensitization, week 0. Sample treatment: therapeutic diphenylcyclopropenone sensitization with weekly scalp DPC. CDR1 and CDR2 from the germline V gene are KGHSH and LQKENI. There are 17 residues in the CDR3. V lost 1 base, J lost 1 base, and 16 bases lay in between. Note on this clonotype: Its antigen is unknown.

The sample consisted of whole blood, taken in connection with sensitization to the hapten diphenylcyclopropenone (DPC). The receptor was isolated from a woman aged 55-69 years with alopecia areata. Some clones in this sample may be carry-over from other donors' samples. The chain joins TRBV18 to TRBJ1-1, with D possibly matching TRBD1 (6 bases). The DNA of the CDR3 is TGTGCCAGCTCACCACTACAGGGCGGGGCTCAGAACACTGAAGCTTTCTTT. Amino acid sequence: CASSPLQGGAQNTEAFF.